A selection of T cell receptor beta chains follows, all from one sample in a study of T cells in Graves' hyperthyroidism and ophthalmopathy. TCRdb analysed the multiplex PCR reads with MiXCR anew, one entry per CDR3 protein. This sample has more than 500,000 distinct CDR3 sequences, with around 15% found just once. The specimen was blood. The receptors originated from a woman in her 30s with Graves' ophthalmopathy. Each CDR3 is given without its conserved first and last residue.

cdr3_length | v_call | cdr3_aa
11 | TRBV7-6 | ASSLDLNHEQY
13 | TRBV2 | ASSDRDQYNSPLH
12 | TRBV12-3/TRBV12-4 | ASSLRSANQPQH
11 | TRBV4-3 | ASSQDTGGEQY
13 | TRBV5-6 | ASSLLGRGQETQY
13 | TRBV5-1 | ASSLGTGGTYEQY
13 | TRBV12-3/TRBV12-4 | ASRPSGGFDHTQY
13 | TRBV7-9 | ASSAQQGVIGEQY
18 | TRBV12-3/TRBV12-4 | ASSLAFPPTGEMSNQPQH
9 | TRBV28 | ASSFRGEQF
14 | TRBV7-6 | ASSPTPLPQDYEQY
12 | TRBV20-1 | SAKSGSGTGELF
12 | TRBV27 | ASSLGRKVYEQY
12 | TRBV20-1 | SARVGGESQPQH
11 | TRBV7-2 | ASSSLAQETQY
13 | TRBV6-2/TRBV6-3 | ASRFSGPGADTQY
11 | TRBV19 | ASSENTPLEQY
14 | TRBV14 | ASSLRTGLNTDTQY
11 | TRBV12-3/TRBV12-4 | ASRGDPYNEQF
14 | TRBV6-1 | ASSAKGTEPTDTQY
14 | TRBV7-2 | ASSDTGTSAPYEQY
12 | TRBV20-1 | SARLPHSTGELF
13 | TRBV6-1 | ASSAAGNSYNEQF
12 | TRBV20-1 | SARPPVDRQPQH
11 | TRBV28 | ASSPLASYEQY
11 | TRBV2 | ASSLRGVGELF
11 | TRBV15 | ATSREGRNEQF
14 | TRBV5-5 | ASSEGPSTFTGTQY
9 | TRBV30 | AWSLSNVLT
14 | TRBV18 | ASSPSRAGSSYEQY
11 | TRBV6-1 | ASRAGGGGELF
12 | TRBV29-1 | SVDQKGVGTEAF
15 | TRBV7-3 | AGSLTPGQRGDNEQF
16 | TRBV2 | ASPKYPSGPTGANVLT
12 | TRBV28 | ASSFAGAEQPQH
11 | TRBV7-6 | ASSAGGGSPLH
13 | TRBV15 | ATSREGSSTDTQY
12 | TRBV27 | ASRQPLMTDTQY
12 | TRBV10-3 | AISGYGANTEAF
12 | TRBV20-1 | SARTDLGTDTQY
14 | TRBV11-2 | ASSFLRGRTSGEQF
10 | TRBV20-1 | SAGLNGYEQY
13 | TRBV6-1 | ASSFETVPSTEAF
14 | TRBV4-1 | ASSQVGPGSRETQY
11 | TRBV28 | ASSLTRAETQY
13 | TRBV7-2 | ASSLVGGGDTEAF
15 | TRBV19 | ASSIQGQGVRRTEAF
15 | TRBV7-2 | ASSTKPGLGTTDTQY
10 | TRBV20-1 | SASPTGYEQY
12 | TRBV20-1 | SAKGGNFDNEQF
12 | TRBV7-9 | ASSFMGGSLEQY
12 | TRBV5-6 | ASSLWDGNYEQY
15 | TRBV20-1 | SARGVIAGGLEETQY
15 | TRBV6-5 | ASSYSSGGSSYNEQF
13 | TRBV6-4 | ASSDSSGNTGELF
12 | TRBV7-9 | ASSLSQGSYEQY
12 | TRBV6-1 | ASSLQGGYNEQF
15 | TRBV28 | ASSLLAGVSGANVLT
12 | TRBV2 | ASRPDALIYEQY
9 | TRBV12-5 | ASGLGETQY